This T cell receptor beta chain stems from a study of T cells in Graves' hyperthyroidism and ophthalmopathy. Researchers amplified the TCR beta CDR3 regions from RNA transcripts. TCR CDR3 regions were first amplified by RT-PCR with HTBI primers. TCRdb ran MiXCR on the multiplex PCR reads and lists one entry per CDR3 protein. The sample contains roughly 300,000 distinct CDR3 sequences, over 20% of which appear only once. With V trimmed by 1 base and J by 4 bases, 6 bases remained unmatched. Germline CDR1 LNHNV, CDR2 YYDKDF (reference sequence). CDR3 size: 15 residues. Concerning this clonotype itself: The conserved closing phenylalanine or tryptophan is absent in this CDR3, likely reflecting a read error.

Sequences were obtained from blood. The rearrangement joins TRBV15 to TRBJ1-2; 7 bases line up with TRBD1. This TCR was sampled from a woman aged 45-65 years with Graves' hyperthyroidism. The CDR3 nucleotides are TGTGCCACCAGCAGAGTACCAGGGGGACCCTATGGCTACACCTCC. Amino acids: CATSRVPGGPYGYTS.